These 27 T cell receptor beta chains were sequenced from one sample in a study of cytomegalovirus exposure and HLA in healthy donors. Profiling relied on immunoSEQ multiplex PCR, and the TCRdb table lists in-frame clones only, not all of them. The sample shows over 110,000 clones, around 90% of them seen only once. Input material: PBMCs. Receptor source: a man aged 18-30 years in good health and CMV-seropositive.

This chain uses TRBV19 with TRBJ1-4; D perhaps matches TRBD1 (6 bases). Trimming took 3 bases from V and 6 from J, leaving 8 bases between them. Germline CDR1 is LNHDA and CDR2 is SQIVND (reference sequence). This CDR3 comprises 13 residues. CDR3 nucleotide sequence: TGTGCCAGTAGTATTCAGGGGCATGAAAAACTGTTTTTT. Amino acid sequence: CASSIQGHEKLFF. Drawing the rest from reference TRBV19 and TRBJ1-4, the complete variable domain is DGGITQSPKYLFRKEGQNVTLSCEQNLNHDAMYWYRQDPGQGLRLIYYSQIVNDFQKGDIAEGYSVSREKKESFPLTVTSAQKNPTAFYLCASSIQGHEKLFFGSGTQLSVL.

The rearrangement links TRBV2 to TRBJ1-1; the D gene is possibly TRBD1 (6 bases). The germline V gene has CDR1 SNHLY and CDR2 FYNNEI. This CDR3 spans 13 amino acids. The ends were cut back, 10 bases at V and 3 bases at J, with 15 bases in the middle. The CDR3 protein is CATTITGYTEAFF. In nucleotides, the CDR3 is TGTGCCACAACAATTACAGGGTACACTGAAGCTTTCTTT.

This chain links TRBV27 with TRBJ2-1; tentative D call: TRBD1 (7 bases). The germline gives CDR1 MNHEY, CDR2 SMNVEV (reference sequence). Deletions cut 5 bases from V and 4 bases from J, with 15 bases between. The CDR3 has 15 residues. The CDR3 loop reads CASSAAGGPYNEQFF. The CDR3 DNA sequence: TGTGCCAGCAGTGCTGCAGGGGGGCCTTACAATGAGCAGTTCTTC.

This chain uses TRBV19 with TRBJ2-1; D gene ambiguous. Deletions cut 7 bases from V and 5 bases from J, with 12 bases between. CDR1 and CDR2 (germline): LNHDA, SQIVND (reference sequence). The CDR3 length is 13 residues. Here the CDR3 reads CASTTRVHNEQFF. The CDR3 bases are TGTGCCAGTACCACCCGGGTACACAATGAGCAGTTCTTC.

V is TRBV6-5 and J is TRBJ2-1, with 8 bases fitting TRBD2. The CDR3 consists of 15 residues. V shed 2 bases and J 8 bases; nucleotides not matched to a gene: 8. Germline CDR1 is MNHEY and CDR2 is SVGAGI. The CDR3 is CASSYRAGEGDEQFF. CDR3 DNA sequence: TGTGCCAGCAGTTACAGAGCGGGAGAGGGGGATGAGCAGTTCTTC.

J is TRBJ1-5 and V is TRBV5-5; a possible D gene is TRBD1 (5 bases). Trimming took off 3 bases at V and 8 bases at J, with 21 bases between the two ends. There are 16 residues in the CDR3. Germline V CDR1 and CDR2: SGHKS, YYEKEE (reference sequence). The CDR3 DNA reads as TGTGCCAGCAGCTATATCGAGGCAGGGTATGGAAAGCCCCAGCATTTT. This sequence encodes CASSYIEAGYGKPQHF.

The chain joins TRBV7-9 to TRBJ2-7, with D possibly matching TRBD2 (5 bases). This CDR3 has 13 amino acids. Trimming took off 6 bases at V and 0 bases at J, with 9 bases between the two ends. From germline, CDR1 is SEHNR and CDR2 FQNEAQ (reference sequence). The CDR3 here is CASSSGSSYEQYF. The CDR3 bases are TGTGCCAGCAGTTCTGGGAGCTCCTACGAGCAGTACTTC.

The CDR3 reads CASSLSGTGVAEQYF. CDR3 bases: TGTGCCAGCAGTTTATCCGGGACAGGGGTAGCCGAGCAGTACTTC. The V and J genes are TRBV27 and TRBJ2-7; TRBD1 matches 10 bases. The length of the CDR3 is 15 residues. Per the germline V gene, CDR1 is MNHEY and CDR2 is SMNVEV (reference sequence). V shed 0 bases and J 6 bases; nucleotides not matched to a gene: 5.

The chain recombines TRBV15 with TRBJ2-3; TRBD1 is a possible D gene (6 bases). CDR3 length equals 16 residues. V was trimmed by 1 base and J by 7 bases, leaving 18 bases between them. Germline loops: CDR1 LNHNV, CDR2 YYDKDF (reference sequence). This CDR3 reads CATSRATGFDTYTQYF. Written as DNA, the CDR3 is TGTGCCACCAGCAGAGCGACAGGCTTCGACACGTATACGCAGTATTTT.

The chain is built from TRBV7-9 and TRBJ2-3, with 8 bases lining up with TRBD2. Germline CDR1 reads SEHNR; CDR2 reads FQNEAQ (reference sequence). CDR3 length: 15 residues. After removal of 0 bases from V and 4 bases from J, the junction contained 3 bases not matched to a gene. The CDR3 spells CASSLAGSGADTQYF. As DNA, the CDR3 is TGTGCCAGCAGCTTAGCGGGTAGCGGGGCAGATACGCAGTATTTT. Together with reference TRBV7-9 and TRBJ2-3, the CDR3 gives the full variable domain: DTGVSQNPRHKITKRGQNVTFRCDPISEHNRLYWYRQTLGQGPEFLTYFQNEAQLEKSRLLSDRFSAERPKGSFSTLEIQRTEQGDSAMYLCASSLAGSGADTQYFGPGTRLTVL.

This clone was detected a few times. V usage is TRBV11-2 and J usage is TRBJ2-7; 7 bases are shared with TRBD1. The CDR3 consists of 13 residues. The V segment lost 5 bases and the J segment 3 bases; nucleotides outside the gene matches: 4. The germline CDR1 and CDR2 sequences are SGHAT and FQNNGV. Here the CDR3 DNA reads TGTGCCAGCAGCCCCAGGGGGAGCTACGAGCAGTACTTC. This encodes CASSPRGSYEQYF.

The J gene is TRBJ2-7, the V gene TRBV19; 8 nucleotides match TRBD1. The CDR3 is made up of 14 amino acids. After removal of 6 bases from V and 2 bases from J, the junction contained 6 bases not matched to a gene. Germline-derived CDR1 and CDR2 are LNHDA and SQIVND (reference sequence). CDR3 loop: CASSSGGATYEQYF. The CDR3 coding sequence is TGTGCCAGTAGCTCAGGGGGCGCGACCTACGAGCAGTACTTC.

The chain is built from TRBV5-1 and TRBJ2-5; D call uncertain. V lost 3 bases and J lost 0, with 12 bases in between. The CDR3 sequence is 15 residues long. Looked up from germline, CDR1 is SGHRS and CDR2 is YFSETQ. The CDR3 nucleotides are TGCGCCAGCAGCTCTGGCGGAGCTCACCAAGAGACCCAGTACTTC. This translates into CASSSGGAHQETQYF.

This rearrangement joins TRBV7-8 to TRBJ2-5; D is ambiguous. V was trimmed by 7 bases and J by 5 bases, leaving 8 bases between them. The CDR3 sequence is 11 residues long. Germline loops: CDR1 SGHVS, CDR2 FQNEAQ. As DNA, the CDR3 is TGTGCCAGCACCCCTGAGGAGACCCAGTACTTC. Its protein is CASTPEETQYF.

This rearrangement joins TRBV30 to TRBJ2-7; TRBD1 matches at 7 bases. The CDR3 length is 14 residues. V was clipped by 0 bases and J by 3 bases; unmatched bases: 5. Germline loops: CDR1 GTSNPN, CDR2 SVGIG (reference sequence). CDR3 loop: CAWSVGTDNYEQYF. The CDR3 DNA sequence: TGTGCCTGGAGTGTCGGGACAGATAACTACGAGCAGTACTTC.

J is TRBJ1-1 and V is TRBV25-1; 8 bases line up with TRBD1. The CDR3 is made up of 17 amino acids. Germline V gene data show CDR1 as MGHDK and CDR2 as SYGVNS. The V gene end was trimmed by 2 bases and the J gene end by 1 base; junction bases not matched to a gene: 9. Here the CDR3 DNA reads TGTGCCAGCAGTGAACATACGGACAGGGAGGCGAACACTGAAGCTTTCTTT. Amino acids: CASSEHTDREANTEAFF.

This clone was recorded only once. The J gene is TRBJ1-1, the V gene TRBV2; 7 bases are a match to TRBD1. The V gene's germline CDR1 is SNHLY and CDR2 FYNNEI. J gave up 7 bases and V 1 base, and 3 bases lay outside the gene matches. This CDR3 has 13 residues. CDR3 residues: CASSEDRGIEAFF. For the CDR3, the DNA is TGTGCCAGCAGTGAAGACAGGGGTATTGAAGCTTTCTTT.

The V and J genes are TRBV5-1 and TRBJ2-7; 9 bases agree with TRBD2. This CDR3 has 16 amino acids. J lost 0 bases, V lost 1 base, and 5 bases had no gene match. Germline assignment: CDR1 SGHRS and CDR2 YFSETQ. The CDR3 sequence: CASSLLQRGDSYEQYF. DNA of the CDR3: TGCGCCAGCAGCTTGCTTCAGCGGGGGGACTCCTACGAGCAGTACTTC.

The rearrangement links TRBV19 to TRBJ2-2; perhaps TRBD2 as D (6 bases). The CDR3 length is 14 residues. Trimming cost V 4 bases and J 2 bases, with 8 bases left between them. Per germline, CDR1 LNHDA and CDR2 SQIVND (reference sequence). CDR3 loop: CASSSGINTGELFF. The CDR3 nucleotides are TGTGCCAGTAGTAGCGGGATTAACACCGGGGAGCTGTTTTTT.

The chain is built from TRBV5-6 and TRBJ2-6; D is undetermined. From germline, CDR1 is SGHDT and CDR2 YYEEEE. This CDR3 comprises 14 residues. V lost 0 bases to trimming and J lost 3 bases, with 4 bases between them. The CDR3 nucleotides read TGTGCCAGCAGCTTGGGAGGTGGGGCCAACGTCCTGACTTTC. This sequence encodes CASSLGGGANVLTF. Together with reference TRBV5-6 and TRBJ2-6, the CDR3 gives the full variable domain: DAGVTQSPTHLIKTRGQQVTLRCSPKSGHDTVSWYQQALGQGPQFIFQYYEEEERQRGNFPDRFSGHQFPNYSSELNVNALLLGDSALYLCASSLGGGANVLTFGAGSRLTVL.

The V and J genes are TRBV2 and TRBJ1-6; D call uncertain. V lost 10 bases and J 9 bases, leaving 16 bases between the germline ends. Germline V gives CDR1 SNHLY, CDR2 FYNNEI. The CDR3 totals 13 residues. In nucleotides, the CDR3 is TGTGCCACCATGGGCCCGAGAGCTTCACCCCTCCACTTT. As protein: CATMGPRASPLHF.

The CDR3 reads CASSLPDSPAPQYF. The DNA for the CDR3 is TGTGCCAGCAGTCTTCCGGACTCGCCAGCCCCGCAGTACTTC. The V gene is TRBV25-1, the J gene TRBJ2-7; D is perhaps TRBD2 (5 bases). Trimming took off 5 bases at V and 9 bases at J, with 20 bases between the two ends. The CDR3 extends over 14 amino acids. The germline V gene encodes CDR1 MGHDK and CDR2 SYGVNS.

The chain links TRBV28 to TRBJ2-5, with 10 bases fitting TRBD2. CDR1 and CDR2 (germline): MDHEN, SYDVKM. Trimming removed 8 bases from V and 4 bases from J; junction bases left unmatched: 4. This CDR3 has 13 amino acids. This CDR3 reads CASVLAGAETQYF. In DNA, the CDR3 is TGTGCCAGCGTCCTAGCGGGAGCAGAGACCCAGTACTTC.

This chain links TRBV6-1 with TRBJ1-2; D gene unclear. Germline V gene data show CDR1 as MNHNS and CDR2 as SASEGT. V shed 4 bases and J shed 6 bases, with 12 bases lying between them. The CDR3 is 13 residues long. The CDR3 loop is CASSAYSPDGYTF. DNA of the CDR3: TGTGCCAGCAGTGCGTACAGCCCCGATGGCTACACCTTC.

The chain has TRBV15 and TRBJ1-1, with 8 bases that match TRBD1. Germline-derived CDR1 and CDR2 are LNHNV and YYDKDF (reference sequence). V lost 4 bases to trimming and J lost 6 bases; unmatched junction nucleotides: 10. This CDR3 region has 15 residues. The CDR3 nucleotides read TGTGCCACCAGCACAGACAGGGGACCGTTCTCTGAAGCTTTCTTT. Amino acid sequence: CATSTDRGPFSEAFF.

The chain combines TRBV6-5 with TRBJ2-7; the match to TRBD1 covers 7 bases. The V and J ends lost 5 bases and 2 bases, in that order; junction bases with no gene match: 9. The germline CDR1 and CDR2 sequences are MNHEY and SVGAGI. CDR3 size: 15 residues. CDR3 sequence: CASSQLQGSTYEQYF. The CDR3 DNA reads TGTGCCAGCAGTCAACTACAGGGGTCCACCTACGAGCAGTACTTC.

The chain has TRBV5-4 and TRBJ2-3, with D possibly being TRBD2 (6 bases). Germline assignment: CDR1 SGHNT and CDR2 YYREEE (reference sequence). The V end was cut by 6 bases, the J end by 5 bases, with 10 bases between. The length of the CDR3 is 12 residues. The CDR3 sequence is CASTLGGDTQYF. In DNA, the CDR3 is TGTGCCAGCACCCTGGGGGGAGATACGCAGTATTTT.